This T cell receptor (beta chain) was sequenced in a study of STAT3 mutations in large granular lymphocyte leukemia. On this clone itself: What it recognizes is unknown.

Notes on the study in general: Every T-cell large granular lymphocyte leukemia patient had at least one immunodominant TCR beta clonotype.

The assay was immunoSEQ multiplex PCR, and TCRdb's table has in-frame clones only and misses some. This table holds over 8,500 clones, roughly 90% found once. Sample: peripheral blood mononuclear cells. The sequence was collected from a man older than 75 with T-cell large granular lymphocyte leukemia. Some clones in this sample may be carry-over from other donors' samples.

The DNA of the CDR3 is TGTGCCAGCAGTTACTCGGCACAGTGGGAGCCCCAGCATTTT. Protein: CASSYSAQWEPQHF. The rearrangement joins TRBV6-6 to TRBJ1-5; D remains unclear. Trimming shortened V by 0 bases and J by 8 bases, and 11 bases separated the two germline ends. This CDR3 spans 14 amino acids. Germline-derived CDR1 and CDR2 are MNHNY and SVGAGI (reference sequence).